The present TCR beta chain was sequenced within a study of OX40 agonist ivuxolimab in advanced cancers. The overall study: Ivuxolimab doses were 0.01, 0.1, 0.3, 1.5, 3 or 10 mg/kg every 2 weeks. From about 23 to 85 years was the age range, with a mean of 60 years, and nearly 85% were male.

Assay: immunoSEQ multiplex PCR; the TCRdb copy retains only in-frame clones and omits some. The sample contains tens of thousands of clones, around 90% of which appear only once. V gave up 2 bases and J gave up 0 bases; unmatched junction bases: 9. Germline loops: CDR1 KGHSH, CDR2 LQKENI. This CDR3 has 18 amino acids. Of note for this clone: The target antigen is unknown.

Study outcomes and limitations: Clones of CD4+ and CD8+ blood T cells grew by week 6 at doses of 0.1 to 3.0 mg/kg.

The chain has TRBV18 and TRBJ2-3; 9 bases map to TRBD2. The sequence came from an adult with an advanced solid tumor such as melanoma, head and neck, liver or kidney cancer. Sequences were derived from CD4+ or CD8+ T cells sorted from blood, sampled in a trial of the OX40 agonist ivuxolimab. CDR3 DNA sequence: TGTGCCAGCTCACCAACCGGGACTAGCTTCCCTAGCACAGATACGCAGTATTTT. It translates to CASSPTGTSFPSTDTQYF.